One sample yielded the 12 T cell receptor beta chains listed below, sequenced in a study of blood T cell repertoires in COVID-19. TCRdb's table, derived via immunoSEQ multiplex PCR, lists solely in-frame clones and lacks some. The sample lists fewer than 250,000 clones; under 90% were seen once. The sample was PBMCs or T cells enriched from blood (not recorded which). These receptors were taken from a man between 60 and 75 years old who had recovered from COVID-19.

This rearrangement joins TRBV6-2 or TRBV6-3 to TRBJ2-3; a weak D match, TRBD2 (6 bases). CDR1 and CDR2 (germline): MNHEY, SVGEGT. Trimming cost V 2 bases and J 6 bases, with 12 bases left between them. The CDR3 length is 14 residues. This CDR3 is CASSYEGGSDTQYF. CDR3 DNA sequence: TGTGCCAGCAGTTACGAAGGAGGGTCCGATACGCAGTATTTT.

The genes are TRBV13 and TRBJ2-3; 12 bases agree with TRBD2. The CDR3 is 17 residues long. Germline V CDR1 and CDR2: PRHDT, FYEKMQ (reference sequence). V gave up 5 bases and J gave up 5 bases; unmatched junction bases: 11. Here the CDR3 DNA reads TGTGCCAGCAGCGCCGGACTAGCGGGGACCATAGGAGATACGCAGTATTTT. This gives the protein CASSAGLAGTIGDTQYF.

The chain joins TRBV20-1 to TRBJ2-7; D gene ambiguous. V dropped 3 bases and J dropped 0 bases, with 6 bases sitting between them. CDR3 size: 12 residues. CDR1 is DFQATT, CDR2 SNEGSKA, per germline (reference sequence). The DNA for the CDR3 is TGCAGTGCTAGTGAGAGCTCCTACGAGCAGTACTTC. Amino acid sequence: CSASESSYEQYF.

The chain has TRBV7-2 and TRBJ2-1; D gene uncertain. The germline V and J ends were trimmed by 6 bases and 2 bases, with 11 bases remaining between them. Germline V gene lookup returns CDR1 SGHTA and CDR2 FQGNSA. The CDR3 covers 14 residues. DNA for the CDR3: TGTGCCAGCAGTCCAGACAAGACCTACAATGAGCAGTTCTTC. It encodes CASSPDKTYNEQFF.

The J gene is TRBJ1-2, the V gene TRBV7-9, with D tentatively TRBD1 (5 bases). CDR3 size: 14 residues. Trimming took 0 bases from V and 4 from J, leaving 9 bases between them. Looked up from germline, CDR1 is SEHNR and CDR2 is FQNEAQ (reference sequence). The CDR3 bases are TGTGCCAGCAGCTTAGCGACCGGGGGCTATGGCTACACCTTC. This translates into CASSLATGGYGYTF.

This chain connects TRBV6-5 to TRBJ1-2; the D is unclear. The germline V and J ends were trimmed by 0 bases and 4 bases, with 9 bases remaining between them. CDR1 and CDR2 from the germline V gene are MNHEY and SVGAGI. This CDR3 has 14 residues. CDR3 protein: CASSYSVGVYGYTF. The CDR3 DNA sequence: TGTGCCAGCAGTTACTCGGTCGGGGTCTATGGCTACACCTTC.

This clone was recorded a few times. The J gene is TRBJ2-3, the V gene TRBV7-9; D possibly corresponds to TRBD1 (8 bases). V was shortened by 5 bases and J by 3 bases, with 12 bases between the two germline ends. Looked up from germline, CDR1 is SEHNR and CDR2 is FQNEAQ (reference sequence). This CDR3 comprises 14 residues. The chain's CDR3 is CASSTQGGTDTQYF. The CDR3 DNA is TGTGCCAGCAGCACACAGGGGGGGACAGATACGCAGTATTTT.

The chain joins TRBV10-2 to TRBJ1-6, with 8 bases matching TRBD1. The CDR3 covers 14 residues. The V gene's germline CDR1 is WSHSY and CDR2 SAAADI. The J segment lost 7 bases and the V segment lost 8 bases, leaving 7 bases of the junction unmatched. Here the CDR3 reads CASESQGDNSPLHF. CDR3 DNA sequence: TGCGCCAGCGAATCACAGGGGGACAATTCACCCCTCCACTTT.

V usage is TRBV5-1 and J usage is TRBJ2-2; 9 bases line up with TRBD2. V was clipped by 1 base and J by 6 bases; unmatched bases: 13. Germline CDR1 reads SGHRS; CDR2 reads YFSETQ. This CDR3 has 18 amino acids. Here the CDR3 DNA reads TGCGCCAGCAGCTTGCGGCAGCGGGGGGTTCGATCGGCCGGGGAGCTGTTTTTT. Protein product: CASSLRQRGVRSAGELFF.

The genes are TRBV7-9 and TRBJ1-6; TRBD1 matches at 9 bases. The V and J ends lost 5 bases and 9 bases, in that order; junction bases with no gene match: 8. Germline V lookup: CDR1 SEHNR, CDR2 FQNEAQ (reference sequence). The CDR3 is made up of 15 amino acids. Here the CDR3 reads CASSRQGTGTSPLHF. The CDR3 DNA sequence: TGTGCCAGCAGCCGACAGGGGACAGGGACTTCACCCCTCCACTTT.

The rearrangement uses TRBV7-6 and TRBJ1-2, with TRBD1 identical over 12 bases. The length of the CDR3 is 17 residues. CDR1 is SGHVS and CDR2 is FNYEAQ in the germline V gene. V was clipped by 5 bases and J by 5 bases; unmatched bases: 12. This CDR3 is CASSLLSGTGGGYGYTF. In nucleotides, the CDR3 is TGTGCCAGCAGCCTCCTCTCTGGGACAGGGGGCGGGTATGGCTACACCTTC.

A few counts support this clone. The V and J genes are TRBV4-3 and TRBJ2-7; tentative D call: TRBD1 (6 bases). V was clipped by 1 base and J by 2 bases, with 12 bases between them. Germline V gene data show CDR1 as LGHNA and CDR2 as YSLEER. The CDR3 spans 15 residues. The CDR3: CASSQGLTGTYEQYF. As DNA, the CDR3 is TGCGCCAGCAGCCAAGGCCTTACAGGGACCTACGAGCAGTACTTC.